This T cell receptor beta chain derives from a study of blood T cell repertoires in COVID-19. Across the whole study: The study drew acute and convalescent COVID-19 samples from the United States, Italy and Spain.

The study recruited people aged roughly 18 to 95 years across approximately 23 US areas. Self-reported history from a screening survey and questionnaire set each donor's cohort. The recovered donors of Cohort 3 showed two negative PCRs, clearance, or symptom resolution. Profiled with immunoSEQ multiplex PCR; TCRdb holds only in-frame clones, not every one. Of just under 250,000 clones listed, roughly 91% were seen once; the top ten hold about 4%. Germline V gene data show CDR1 as MDHEN and CDR2 as SYDVKM. V dropped 4 bases and J dropped 0 bases, with 17 bases sitting between them. The CDR3 spans 17 residues.

The TCR comes from a woman in her twenties or thirties who had recovered from COVID-19. This chain links TRBV28 with TRBJ2-3; perhaps TRBD1 as D (6 bases). The sequenced sample was PBMCs or T cells enriched from blood (not recorded which). The CDR3 loop reads CASSSPSWGRSTDTQYF. CDR3 DNA sequence: TGTGCCAGCAGTTCCCCGTCATGGGGGCGTAGCACAGATACGCAGTATTTT.